This T cell receptor beta chain was retrieved from a study of cytomegalovirus exposure and HLA in healthy donors (dated by TCRdb to the late 2010s). For context, the study as a whole: An earlier analysis of approximately 640 of the donors reported more than 250 Gb of sequence data and 120 million or so unique TCR beta sequences from 150 million to 200 million T cells. An early release covering roughly 600 HLA-typed donors comprised approximately 300 gigabases of sequencing data and around 85 million unique TCR sequences. Among the roughly 400 genotyped donors, more than 70% belonged to the genetic ancestry cluster associated with self-reported Caucasian donors. The study was designed to test whether signatures of past pathogen exposure could be identified by cataloging public T cell receptors. Using immunosequencing, the study profiled T cell repertoires from about 620 subjects and related those repertoires to cytomegalovirus serostatus. A separate validation cohort of roughly 130 different subjects was used in addition to the approximately 700-subject first cohort. To predict cytomegalovirus infection status, the study brought together high-throughput TCR immunosequencing, statistical association of individual TCRs with disease status, and machine learning. A later analysis re-analyzed previously published TCR beta repertoires from approximately 700 donors and added high-resolution HLA genotyping to study TCR occurrence patterns. The later analysis used no new phenotypic data to find candidate immune exposures, relying instead on TCR beta sequences and their occurrence across donors. To decide whether each TCR beta V gene segment behaved as functional or pseudogenic, an earlier analysis of fewer than 750 of the donors relied on high-throughput TCR beta sequencing. Alongside the repertoire data, information on donor age, sex, ethnicity and CMV serostatus was compiled. In a later genetic analysis, genome-wide SNP genotypes for about three fifths of the roughly 670 donors were used, and that subset was treated as a discovery cohort. All discovery cohort repertoires had been generated using a single sequencing platform. HLA typing included class I and class II loci at four-digit resolution. Typing coverage differed by locus: A, B, C, DRB1 and DQB1 were typed in about 620-640 donors, DQA1 in approximately 520, DPA1 in around 580, and DPB1 in 450 to 480. Because of strong linkage in the cohort, five DR-DQ haplotypes were treated as single units for association and clustering. Among around 400 genotyped donors of the cohort, an average of roughly 230,000 unique TCR beta nucleotide sequences was sequenced per donor, of which 15% to 20% were non-productive.

The study at large found these results: Several of the top co-occurrence clusters appeared to be linked to parvovirus B19, influenza, CMV and Epstein-Barr virus, according to a later analysis. Broadly in line with IMGT annotations, most TCR beta V segments showed up in productive rearrangements about 90% or about 30% of the time in an earlier analysis of approximately 600 of the donors. When HLA alleles, especially DR and DQ, strongly co-occurred, attributing TCR associations to individual alleles was difficult. This cohort had only TCR beta chains sequenced, and the lack of alpha or paired-chain data limited which features could be detected. In a later analysis, HLA-associated TCR beta chains were found to be more clonally expanded and to have lower generation probabilities than equally common non-associated chains. Roughly uniform sequencing depth across donors was assumed in presence/absence analyses, although this assumption may not hold. A further reported finding was that TCR beta sequences accurately predicted the HLA-A and HLA-B alleles for most subjects in the first cohort. Linkage disequilibrium might explain the correlated functional status among segregating V segments, but an unknown experimental factor could not be excluded. In vitro tests confirmed that a few of the cytomegalovirus-associated TCR beta chains recognize cytomegalovirus antigens. Specific HLA alleles were associated with 15,000 to 20,000 TCR beta sequences at a false discovery rate of 0.05 in a later analysis. According to the authors, the approach could potentially be generalized to other disease states and immunological phenotypes. Across donors, most TCR sequences were observed very rarely, whereas some public TCRs were present in many individuals. Some IMGT-functional V segments, including TRBV6-2 and TRBV6-3, could not be told apart with the 87-base-pair reads, so those segments were excluded. Because some donors lacked HLA typing at each locus, the association tests relied only on the typed subset. A total of 150 to 200 TCR beta chains were listed by the study as associated with cytomegalovirus. According to a later genetic analysis, donors in an Asian-associated ancestry cluster had fewer N-insertions in productive TCRs than the approximately 630-donor mean. A later genetic analysis associated a missense DCLRE1C variant with V-gene and J-gene trimming of TCR beta chains, and an independent cohort replicated the association. In both the original and validation cohorts, the classifier was reported to diagnose cytomegalovirus status with high specificity and sensitivity. Immune exposure information for the cohort was limited to CMV serostatus. A group of highly shared sequence variants was considered likely to be a technical artifact of the sequencing pipeline. In a later analysis, TCR association rates were found to vary across HLA loci, with the most associated TCRs seen for DRB1 alleles and the fewest for HLA-C alleles. According to a later analysis, most CMV-associated TCR beta chains appeared to be HLA-restricted, and the HLA associations seemed to be driven largely by CMV exposure. About 17 rarely observed V segments, including chromosome 9 orphons, were excluded from the earlier analysis of several hundred of the donors because counts were too low.

Libraries were prepared through the immunoSEQ multiplex PCR assay. For the multiplex PCR, a mixture combining 60 forward primers for TCR Vbeta segments and 13 reverse primers for TCR Jbeta segments was used. The CDR3 region of rearranged TCR beta genes was amplified from genomic DNA by a multiplex PCR assay. The Illumina HiSeq System was used to sequence the amplified TCR beta libraries as 87-base-pair reads. In the authors' own workflow: Across the 500 to 700 repertoires, a later analysis counted 80 million or so unique TCR beta chains, approximately 10 million of which were shared by at least two donors. Raw reads were error-corrected and collapsed into unique sequences with a nearest-neighbor algorithm that merged closely related sequences to remove PCR and sequencing errors. To assign V, D and J gene segments, CDR3 sequences were aligned to IMGT reference sequences. For a sequence to be retained, at least a six-nucleotide match to both a V gene segment and a J gene segment was required. Rearrangements were classified as productive when the CDR3 lacked stop codons and remained in frame with V and J, and all other rearrangements were classified as non-productive. Following IMGT convention, CDR3 was defined as the stretch from the second conserved V-encoded cysteine up to the conserved J-encoded phenylalanine. The earlier analysis of roughly 590 of the donors excluded any sequence lacking an unambiguous match to a single V gene segment. An earlier analysis of approximately 590 of the donors called V segments functional above 56.7% productive rearrangements and segregating when the between-donor standard deviation exceeded 5%. A statistical classification framework was developed to diagnose cytomegalovirus status using the catalog of TCR beta chain sequences. A later analysis assigned V and J genes by comparing TCR nucleotide sequences with IMGT/GENE-DB human TR gene sequences. The TCRdist pipeline was used in a later analysis to assign CDR3 sequences and most-parsimonious VDJ recombination scenarios. A later analysis defined each TCR beta chain by its CDR3 amino acid sequence plus V-gene family, and excluded reads lacking a unique V-gene family. As a way to deal with suspected cross-contamination and a sequencing artifact, a later analysis dropped roughly 600 nucleotide sequences that were highly shared and had low generation probability. In a later analysis, a clonal expansion index was calculated for each public chain from normalized within-repertoire ranks of inferred template counts. In a later analysis, generation probabilities were computed with a VDJ recombination model fitted to out-of-frame rearrangements, and the resulting probabilities were checked against IGoR. Hypergeometric tests were used in a later analysis to score TCR-TCR, TCR-HLA and TCR-CMV co-occurrence, with a repertoire-size bias correction applied to the TCR pairs. A later analysis estimated false discovery rates by permuting HLA or CMV assignments 20 times. In a later analysis, co-occurring TCRs were grouped with DBSCAN, and TCRdist sequence similarity was added when clustering was performed within HLA-allele-positive subsets. Repertoires with fewer than 30,000 or more than 120,000 public chains were left out of co-occurrence clustering, as were four to six repertoires with anomalous nucleotide sharing. TCRdb's version of the immuneACCESS table is confined to in-frame rearrangements and falls short of the full clone set. An unresolved V gene accounts for under half of the shortfall where checked; the remainder is of unknown origin. That table is the source of V, J and clone size, and D and trimming were worked out from the DNA. The sample table shows 150,000 to 200,000 clones, and under 85% are seen once. 3.1% of the sample comes from the top ten.

The cohort was made up of 666 healthy bone marrow donors. All cohort members were sampled while nominally healthy, although unrecorded immune exposures were likely present. The donor tested CMV seronegative, placing the donor among the 350 or so seronegative members of the cohort. Every donor gave a peripheral blood sample, and the peripheral blood mononuclear cells from that sample were used for TCR beta sequencing. Genomic DNA extraction from the blood cell samples was performed with the Qiagen DNeasy Blood Extraction Kit. To note about this clone: The specificity of this receptor is unknown. No quality values exist for individual bases; no much larger clone is one base distant.

Inclusive of the bounding cysteine and phenylalanine, the CDR3 is 15 residues long. CDR3 DNA is the only sequence kept; it has 45 bases, read in frame from the first base. According to the germline V gene, CDR1 reads SGDLS and CDR2 reads YYNGEE. The trim is 3 bases for V and 1 base for J, with a gap of 14 bases between the germline ends. The receptor chain draws on TRBV9 and TRBJ2-7, with no confident D gene call. The TCR originated in a female donor in good health and CMV-seronegative. The sample was PBMCs. The DNA is as follows: TGTGCCAGCAGCGCCAACCCCGGGTCTTCCTACGAGCAGTACTTC. Its protein product is CASSANPGSSYEQYF.